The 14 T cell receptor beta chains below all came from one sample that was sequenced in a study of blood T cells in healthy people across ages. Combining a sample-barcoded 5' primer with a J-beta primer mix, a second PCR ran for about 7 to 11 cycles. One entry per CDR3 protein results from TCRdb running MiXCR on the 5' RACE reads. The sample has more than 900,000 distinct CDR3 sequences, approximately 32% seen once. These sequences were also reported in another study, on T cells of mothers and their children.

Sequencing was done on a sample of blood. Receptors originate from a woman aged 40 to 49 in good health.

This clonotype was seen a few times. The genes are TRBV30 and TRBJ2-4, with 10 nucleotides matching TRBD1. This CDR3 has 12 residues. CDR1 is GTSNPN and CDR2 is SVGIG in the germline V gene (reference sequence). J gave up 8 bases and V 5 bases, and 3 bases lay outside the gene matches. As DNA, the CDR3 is TGTGCCTGGGGACAGGGGGAAGACATTCAGTACTTC. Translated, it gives CAWGQGEDIQYF.

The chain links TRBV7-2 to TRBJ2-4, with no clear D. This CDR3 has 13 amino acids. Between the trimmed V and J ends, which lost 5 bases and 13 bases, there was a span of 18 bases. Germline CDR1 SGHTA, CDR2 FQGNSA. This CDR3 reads CASSPTRAGEQYF. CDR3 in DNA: TGTGCCAGCAGCCCTACGCGTGCCGGAGAGCAGTACTTC. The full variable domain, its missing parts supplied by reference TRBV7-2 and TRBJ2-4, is GAGVSQSPSNKVTEKGKDVELRCDPISGHTALYWYRQSLGQGLEFLIYFQGNSAPDKSGLPSDRFSAERTGGSVSTLTIQRTQQEDSAVYLCASSPTRAGEQYFGAGTRLSVL.

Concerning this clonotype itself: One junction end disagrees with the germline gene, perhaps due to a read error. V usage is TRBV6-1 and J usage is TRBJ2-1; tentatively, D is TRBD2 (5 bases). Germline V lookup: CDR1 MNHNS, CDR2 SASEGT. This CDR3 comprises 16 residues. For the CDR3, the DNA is TGTACCAGCAGTGAAGCGCCCGGGTACGGGGACAATGAGCAGTTCTTC. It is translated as CTSSEAPGYGDNEQFF.

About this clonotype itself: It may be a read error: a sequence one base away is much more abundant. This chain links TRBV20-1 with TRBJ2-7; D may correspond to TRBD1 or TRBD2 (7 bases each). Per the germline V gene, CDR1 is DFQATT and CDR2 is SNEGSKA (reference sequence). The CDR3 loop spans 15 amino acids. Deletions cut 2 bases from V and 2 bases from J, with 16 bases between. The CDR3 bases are TGCAGTGCTAGACCGACTAGCAGGGGGACCTACGAGCAGTACTTC. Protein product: CSARPTSRGTYEQYF.

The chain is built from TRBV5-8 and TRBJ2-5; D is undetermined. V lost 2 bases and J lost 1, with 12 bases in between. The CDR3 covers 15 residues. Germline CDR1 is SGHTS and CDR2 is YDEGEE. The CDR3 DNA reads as TGTGCCAGCAGCTTAGGACGGCGGACCCAAGAGACCCAGTACTTC. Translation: CASSLGRRTQETQYF. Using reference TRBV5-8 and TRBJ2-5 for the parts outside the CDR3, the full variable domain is EAGVTQSPTHLIKTRGQQATLRCSPISGHTSVYWYQQALGLGLQFLLWYDEGEERNRGNFPPRFSGRQFPNYSSELNVNALELEDSALYLCASSLGRRTQETQYFGPGTRLLVL.

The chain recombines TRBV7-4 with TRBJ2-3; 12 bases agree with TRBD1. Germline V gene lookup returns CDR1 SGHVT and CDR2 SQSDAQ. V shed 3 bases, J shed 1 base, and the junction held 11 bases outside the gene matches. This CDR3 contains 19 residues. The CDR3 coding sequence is TGTGCCAGCAGCTTCCCCGGGACAGGGGGCCAAAACTGCACAGATACGCAGTATTTT. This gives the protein CASSFPGTGGQNCTDTQYF. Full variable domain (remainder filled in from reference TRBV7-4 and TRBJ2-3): GAGVSQSPRYKVAKRGRDVALRCDSISGHVTLYWYRQTLGQGSEVLTYSQSDAQRDKSGRPSGRFSAERPERSVSTLKIQRTEQGDSAVYLCASSFPGTGGQNCTDTQYFGPGTRLTVL.

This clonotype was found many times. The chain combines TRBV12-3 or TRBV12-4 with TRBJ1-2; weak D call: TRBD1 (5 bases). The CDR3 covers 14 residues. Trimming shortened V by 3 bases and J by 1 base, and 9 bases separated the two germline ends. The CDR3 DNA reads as TGTGCCAGCAGTTTCCGGGGGGTTAACTATGGCTACACCTTC. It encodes CASSFRGVNYGYTF.

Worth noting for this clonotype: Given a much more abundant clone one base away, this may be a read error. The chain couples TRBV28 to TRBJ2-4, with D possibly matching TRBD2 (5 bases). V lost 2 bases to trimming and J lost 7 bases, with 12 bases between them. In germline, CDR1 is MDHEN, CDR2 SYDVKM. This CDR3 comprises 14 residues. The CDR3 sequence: CASSLPSRGNIQYF. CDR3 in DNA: TGTGCCAGCAGTTTACCGTCCCGAGGGAACATTCAGTACTTC. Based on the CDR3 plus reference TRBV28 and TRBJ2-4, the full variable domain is DVKVTQSSRYLVKRTGEKVFLECVQDMDHENMFWYRQDPGLGLRLIYFSYDVKMKEKGDIPEGYSVSREKKERFSLILESASTNQTSMYLCASSLPSRGNIQYFGAGTRLSVL.

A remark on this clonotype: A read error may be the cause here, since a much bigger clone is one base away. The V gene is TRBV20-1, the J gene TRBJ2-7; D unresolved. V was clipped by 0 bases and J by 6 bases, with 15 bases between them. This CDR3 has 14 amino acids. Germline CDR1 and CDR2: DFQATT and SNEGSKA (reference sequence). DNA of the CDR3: TGCAGTGCTAGAGATCGCTGGCCACCGTCCGAGCAGTACTTC. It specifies CSARDRWPPSEQYF.

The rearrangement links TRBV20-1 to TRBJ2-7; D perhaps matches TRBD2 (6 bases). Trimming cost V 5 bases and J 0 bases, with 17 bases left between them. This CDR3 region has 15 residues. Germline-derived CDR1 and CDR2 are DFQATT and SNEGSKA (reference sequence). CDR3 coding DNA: TGCAGTGCTTGGGACTTCGTGGCGACCTCCTACGAGCAGTACTTC. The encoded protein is CSAWDFVATSYEQYF.

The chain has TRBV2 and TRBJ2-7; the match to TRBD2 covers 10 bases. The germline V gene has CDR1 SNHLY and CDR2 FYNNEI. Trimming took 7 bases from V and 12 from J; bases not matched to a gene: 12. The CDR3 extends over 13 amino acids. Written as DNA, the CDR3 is TGTGCCAGCACTCTTGAGAGTAGCGGGGGGCCGTACTTC. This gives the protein CASTLESSGGPYF.

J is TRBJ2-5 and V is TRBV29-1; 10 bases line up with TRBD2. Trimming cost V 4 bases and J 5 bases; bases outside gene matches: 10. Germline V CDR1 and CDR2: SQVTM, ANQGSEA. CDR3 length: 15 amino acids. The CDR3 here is CSVVSGLAGDETQYF. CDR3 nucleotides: TGCAGCGTTGTCAGCGGGCTAGCGGGGGATGAGACCCAGTACTTC.

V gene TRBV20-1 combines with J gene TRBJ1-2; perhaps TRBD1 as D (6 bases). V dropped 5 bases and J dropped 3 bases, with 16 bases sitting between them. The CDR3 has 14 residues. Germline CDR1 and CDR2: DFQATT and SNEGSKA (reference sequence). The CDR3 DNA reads TGCAGTGCTGGGGCGGGGGCTAATGACTATGGCTACACCTTC. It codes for CSAGAGANDYGYTF.

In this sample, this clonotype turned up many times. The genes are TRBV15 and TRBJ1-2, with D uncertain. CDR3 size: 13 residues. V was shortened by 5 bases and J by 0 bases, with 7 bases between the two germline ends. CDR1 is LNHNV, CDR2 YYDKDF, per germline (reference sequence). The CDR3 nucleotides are TGTGCCACCAGCCCAGCCACTAACTATGGCTACACCTTC. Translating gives CATSPATNYGYTF.